This T cell receptor (beta chain) stems from a study of blood T cell repertoires in COVID-19. About the research overall: From T cells, B-cell-depleted T cells, or PBMCs came the material, which was cDNA or gDNA.

Recovery among Cohort 3 donors was established by two negative PCRs, clearance, or symptom resolution. V gave up 4 bases and J gave up 1 base; unmatched junction bases: 13. This CDR3 region has 18 residues. Germline V gene data show CDR1 as SGHDT and CDR2 as YYEEEE. In the source study's methods: Counts of nucleated cells, estimated from reference gene primer amplification, were obtained. The method was immunoSEQ multiplex PCR; TCRdb's version includes in-frame clones alone and lacks a portion of them. V and J calls and clone size are as listed in that table; D and trimming were resolved from the DNA. Counted here are over 200,000 clones, roughly four fifths occurring once; the ten biggest clones make up about a tenth.

Input material: PBMCs or T cells enriched from blood (not recorded which). The TCR was taken from a middle-aged man who had recovered from COVID-19. The genes are TRBV5-6 and TRBJ1-3; 8 positions match TRBD1. The CDR3 loop reads CASSRRTTGARSGNTIYF. CDR3 in DNA: TGTGCCAGCAGCCGAAGAACGACAGGGGCTCGATCTGGAAACACCATATATTTT.